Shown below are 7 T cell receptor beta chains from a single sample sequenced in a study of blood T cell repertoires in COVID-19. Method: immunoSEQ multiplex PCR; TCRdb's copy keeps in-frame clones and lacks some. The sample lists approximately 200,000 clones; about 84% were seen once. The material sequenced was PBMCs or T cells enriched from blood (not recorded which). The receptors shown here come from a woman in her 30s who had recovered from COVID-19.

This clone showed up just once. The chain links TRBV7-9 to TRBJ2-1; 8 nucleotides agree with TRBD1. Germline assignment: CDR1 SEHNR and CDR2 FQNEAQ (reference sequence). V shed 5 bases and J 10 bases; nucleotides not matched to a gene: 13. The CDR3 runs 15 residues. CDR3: CASSLTGTGVEEQFF. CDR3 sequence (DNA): TGTGCCAGCAGCCTGACCGGGACAGGAGTAGAGGAGCAGTTCTTC.

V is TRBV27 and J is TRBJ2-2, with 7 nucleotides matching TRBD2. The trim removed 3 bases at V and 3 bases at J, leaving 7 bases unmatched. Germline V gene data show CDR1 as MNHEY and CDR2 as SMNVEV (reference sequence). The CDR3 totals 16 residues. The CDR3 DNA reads TGTGCCAGCAGTTTTGGGGCGGGAGCCCACACCGGGGAGCTGTTTTTT. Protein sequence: CASSFGAGAHTGELFF.

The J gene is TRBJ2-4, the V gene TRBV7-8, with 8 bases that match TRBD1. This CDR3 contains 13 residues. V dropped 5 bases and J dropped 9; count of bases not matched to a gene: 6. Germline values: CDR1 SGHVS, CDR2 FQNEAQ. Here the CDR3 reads CASSPGGIGIQYF. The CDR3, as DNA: TGTGCCAGCAGCCCAGGGGGCATTGGCATTCAGTACTTC.

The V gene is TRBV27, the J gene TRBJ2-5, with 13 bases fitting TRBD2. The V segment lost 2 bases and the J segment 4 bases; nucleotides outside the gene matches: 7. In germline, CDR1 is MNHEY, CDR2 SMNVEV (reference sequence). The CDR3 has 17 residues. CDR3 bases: TGTGCCAGCAGTTTACGAGGATGGACTAGCGGGAGAGAGACCCAGTACTTC. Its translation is CASSLRGWTSGRETQYF.

CDR3 bases: TGTGCCAGCAGCGTAGCGGGGGGTGGCTACACCTTC. This codes for CASSVAGGGYTF. V and J are TRBV9 and TRBJ1-2; possibly TRBD1 for D (5 bases). The CDR3 sequence is 12 residues long. Between the trimmed V and J ends, which lost 0 bases and 7 bases, there was a span of 7 bases. CDR1 and CDR2 (germline): SGDLS, YYNGEE. The whole variable domain, remainder taken from reference TRBV9 and TRBJ1-2, is DSGVTQTPKHLITATGQRVTLRCSPRSGDLSVYWYQQSLDQGLQFLIQYYNGEERAKGNILERFSAQQFPDLHSELNLSSLELGDSALYFCASSVAGGGYTFGSGTRLTVV.

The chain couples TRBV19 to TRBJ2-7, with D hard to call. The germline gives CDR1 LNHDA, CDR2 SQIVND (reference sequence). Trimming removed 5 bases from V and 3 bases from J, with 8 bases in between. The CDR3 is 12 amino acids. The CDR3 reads CASSGESYEQYF. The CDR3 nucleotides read TGTGCCAGTAGTGGTGAGAGCTACGAGCAGTACTTC.

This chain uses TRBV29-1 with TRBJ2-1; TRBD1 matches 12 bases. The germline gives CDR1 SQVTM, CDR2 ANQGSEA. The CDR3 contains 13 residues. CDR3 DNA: TGCAGTACAGGGGGGACAGGGGGCCATGAGCAGTTCTTC. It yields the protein CSTGGTGGHEQFF.